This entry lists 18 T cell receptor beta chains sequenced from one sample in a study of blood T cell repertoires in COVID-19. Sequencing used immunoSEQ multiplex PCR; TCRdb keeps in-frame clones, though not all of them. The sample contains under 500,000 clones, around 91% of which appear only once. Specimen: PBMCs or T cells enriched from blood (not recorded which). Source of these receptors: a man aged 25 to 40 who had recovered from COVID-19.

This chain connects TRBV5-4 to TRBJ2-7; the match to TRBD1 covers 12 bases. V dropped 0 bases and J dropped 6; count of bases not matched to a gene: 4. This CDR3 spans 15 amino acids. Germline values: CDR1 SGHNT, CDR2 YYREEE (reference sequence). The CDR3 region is CASSLGGQGAREQYF. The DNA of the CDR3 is TGTGCCAGCAGCTTGGGGGGACAGGGGGCGCGCGAGCAGTACTTC.

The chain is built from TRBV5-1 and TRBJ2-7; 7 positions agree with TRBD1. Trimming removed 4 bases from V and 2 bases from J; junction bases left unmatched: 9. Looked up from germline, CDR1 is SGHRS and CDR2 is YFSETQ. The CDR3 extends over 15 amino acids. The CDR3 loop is CASSPSRQGPYEQYF. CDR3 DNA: TGCGCCAGCAGCCCGAGCCGACAGGGACCCTACGAGCAGTACTTC.

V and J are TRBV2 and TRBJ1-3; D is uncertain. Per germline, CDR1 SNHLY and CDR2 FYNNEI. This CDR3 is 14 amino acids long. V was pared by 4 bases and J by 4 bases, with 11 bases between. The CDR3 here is CASSVEYGGNTIYF. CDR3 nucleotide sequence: TGTGCCAGCAGTGTGGAGTATGGGGGAAACACCATATATTTT.

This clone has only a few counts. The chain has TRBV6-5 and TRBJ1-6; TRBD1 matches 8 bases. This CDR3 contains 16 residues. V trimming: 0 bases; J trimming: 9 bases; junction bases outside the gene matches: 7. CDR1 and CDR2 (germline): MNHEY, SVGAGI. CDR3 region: CASSYSEGTGSSPLHF. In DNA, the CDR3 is TGTGCCAGCAGTTACTCCGAAGGGACAGGAAGTTCACCCCTCCACTTT.

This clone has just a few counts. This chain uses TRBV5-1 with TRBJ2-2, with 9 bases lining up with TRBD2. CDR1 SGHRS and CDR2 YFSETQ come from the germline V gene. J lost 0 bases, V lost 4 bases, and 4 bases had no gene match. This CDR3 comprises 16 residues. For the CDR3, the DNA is TGCGCCAGCAGCCCGAGGACTAGCGCGAACACCGGGGAGCTGTTTTTT. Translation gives CASSPRTSANTGELFF.

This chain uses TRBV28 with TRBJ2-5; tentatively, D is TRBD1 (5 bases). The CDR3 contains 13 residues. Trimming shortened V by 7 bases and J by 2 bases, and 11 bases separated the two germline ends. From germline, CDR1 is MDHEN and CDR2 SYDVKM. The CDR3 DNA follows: TGTGCCAGCATTCCGACAGAACAAGAGACCCAGTACTTC. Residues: CASIPTEQETQYF.

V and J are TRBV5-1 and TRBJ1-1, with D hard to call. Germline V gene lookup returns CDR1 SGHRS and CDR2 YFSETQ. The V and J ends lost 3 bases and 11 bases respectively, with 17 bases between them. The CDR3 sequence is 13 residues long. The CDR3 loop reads CASSSPGIPTAFF. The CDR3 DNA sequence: TGCGCCAGCAGCTCGCCGGGGATTCCGACGGCTTTCTTT.

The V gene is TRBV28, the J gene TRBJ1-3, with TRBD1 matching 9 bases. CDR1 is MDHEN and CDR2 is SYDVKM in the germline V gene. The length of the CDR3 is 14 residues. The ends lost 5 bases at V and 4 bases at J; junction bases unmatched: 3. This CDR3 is CASSHRGQGNTIYF. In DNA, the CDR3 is TGTGCCAGCAGTCACAGGGGGCAAGGAAACACCATATATTTT.

CDR3 in amino acids: CASSERPTTIHEKLFF. The CDR3 DNA reads TGTGCCAGCAGTGAACGGCCCACTACCATCCATGAAAAACTGTTTTTT. The V call is TRBV2, the J call TRBJ1-4; D unresolved. Germline V gives CDR1 SNHLY, CDR2 FYNNEI. The CDR3 runs 16 residues. Trimming removed 2 bases from V and 6 bases from J, with 16 bases in between.

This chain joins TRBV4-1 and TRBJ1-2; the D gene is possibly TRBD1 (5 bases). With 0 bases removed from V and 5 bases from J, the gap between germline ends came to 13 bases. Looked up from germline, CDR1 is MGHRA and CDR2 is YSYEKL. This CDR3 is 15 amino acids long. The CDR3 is CASSQEGRQKYGYTF. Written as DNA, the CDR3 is TGCGCCAGCAGCCAAGAAGGGCGACAGAAGTATGGCTACACCTTC.

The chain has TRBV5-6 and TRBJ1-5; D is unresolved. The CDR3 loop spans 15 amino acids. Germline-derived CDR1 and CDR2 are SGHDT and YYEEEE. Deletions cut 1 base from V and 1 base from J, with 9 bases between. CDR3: CASSLNRYSNQPQHF. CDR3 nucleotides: TGTGCCAGCAGCTTGAATCGGTACAGCAATCAGCCCCAGCATTTT.

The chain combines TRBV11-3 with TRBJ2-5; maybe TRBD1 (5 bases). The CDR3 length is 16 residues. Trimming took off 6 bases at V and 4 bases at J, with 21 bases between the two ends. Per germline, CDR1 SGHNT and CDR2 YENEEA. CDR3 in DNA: TGTGCCAGCAGTAAAAGCCAGCATATAGGGGTAGAGACCCAGTACTTC. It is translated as CASSKSQHIGVETQYF.

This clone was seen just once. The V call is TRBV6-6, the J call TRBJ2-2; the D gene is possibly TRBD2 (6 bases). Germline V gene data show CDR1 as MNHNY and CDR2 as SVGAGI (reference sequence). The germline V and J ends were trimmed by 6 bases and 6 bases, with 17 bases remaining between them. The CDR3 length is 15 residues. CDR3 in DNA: TGTGCCAGCAGCCGAGTAGAGCTAGCGTCCGGGGAGCTGTTTTTT. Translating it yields CASSRVELASGELFF.

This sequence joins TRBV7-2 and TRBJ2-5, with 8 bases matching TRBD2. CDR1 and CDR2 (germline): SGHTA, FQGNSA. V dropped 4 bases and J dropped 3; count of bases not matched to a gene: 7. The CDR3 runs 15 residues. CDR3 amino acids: CASSSGEAGEETQYF. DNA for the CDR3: TGTGCCAGCAGCTCCGGCGAAGCGGGAGAAGAGACCCAGTACTTC.

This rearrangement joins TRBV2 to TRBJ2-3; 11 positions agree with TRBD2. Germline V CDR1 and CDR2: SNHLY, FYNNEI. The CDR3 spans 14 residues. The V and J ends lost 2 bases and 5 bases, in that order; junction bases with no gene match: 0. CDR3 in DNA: TGTGCCAGCAGTGAAACTAGCGGGAGAGATACGCAGTATTTT. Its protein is CASSETSGRDTQYF.

The CDR3 nucleotides are TGTGCCAGCAGGGGGAGTGCCAATTCACCCCTCCACTTT. Its protein product is CASRGSANSPLHF. J is TRBJ1-6 and V is TRBV27; D is ambiguous. The germline V and J ends were trimmed by 6 bases and 7 bases, with 10 bases remaining between them. Germline assignment: CDR1 MNHEY and CDR2 SMNVEV (reference sequence). This CDR3 spans 13 amino acids.

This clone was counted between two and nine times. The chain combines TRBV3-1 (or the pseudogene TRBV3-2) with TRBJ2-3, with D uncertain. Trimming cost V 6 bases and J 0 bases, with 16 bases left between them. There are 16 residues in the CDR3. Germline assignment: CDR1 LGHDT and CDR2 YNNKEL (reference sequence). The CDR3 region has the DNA TGTGCCAGCAGTCCTTACATCTCCTTGAGCACAGATACGCAGTATTTT. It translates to CASSPYISLSTDTQYF.

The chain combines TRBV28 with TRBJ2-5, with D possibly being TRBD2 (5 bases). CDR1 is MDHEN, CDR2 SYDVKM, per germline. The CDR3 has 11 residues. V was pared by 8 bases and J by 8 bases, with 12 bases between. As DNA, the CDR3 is TGTGCCAGCGCGGAGGTTGTAACCCAGTACTTC. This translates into CASAEVVTQYF.